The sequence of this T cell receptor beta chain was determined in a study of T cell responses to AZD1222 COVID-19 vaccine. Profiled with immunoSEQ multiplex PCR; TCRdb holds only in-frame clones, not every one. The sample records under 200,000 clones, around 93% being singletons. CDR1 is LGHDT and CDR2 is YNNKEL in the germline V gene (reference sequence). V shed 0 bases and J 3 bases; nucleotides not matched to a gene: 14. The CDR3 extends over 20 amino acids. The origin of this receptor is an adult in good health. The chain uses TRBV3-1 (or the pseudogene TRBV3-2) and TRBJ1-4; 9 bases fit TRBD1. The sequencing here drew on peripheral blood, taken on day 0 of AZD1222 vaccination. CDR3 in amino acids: CASSQEVRDRAPLANEKLFF. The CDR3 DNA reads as TGTGCCAGCAGCCAAGAGGTGCGGGACAGGGCCCCACTAGCTAATGAAAAACTGTTTTTT.